The clone carrying this T cell receptor beta chain was observed at least ten times. The data are from a study of T-cell reconstitution after alpha-beta-depleted transplantation in children. This sample's TCRbeta library carried unique molecular identifier barcodes. Each CDR3 protein is one row after TCRdb ran MiXCR on the PCR reads. The table lists over 550,000 distinct CDR3 sequences, roughly a tenth of them singletons. Per germline, CDR1 DFQATT and CDR2 SNEGSKA (reference sequence). The CDR3 totals 13 residues. Unmatched junction bases numbered 5, after V lost 0 bases and J lost 6 bases. The genes are TRBV20-1 and TRBJ2-7; TRBD2 matches at 7 bases. The TCR sequence derives from a human donor who donated a stem cell graft to a child with acute myeloid leukemia. The material sequenced was PBMCs from the stem cell graft donor, taken from the stem cell graft. DNA of the CDR3: TGCAGTGCTAGAGATGGCGGGAGCCGCGAGCAGTACTTC. The encoded protein is CSARDGGSREQYF.